These 15 T cell receptor beta chains share one sample of origin, sequenced in a study of regulatory T cells in long-lasting Graves disease. Stated time point: newly diagnosed GD, antithyroid drugs for less than 3 months. Extracted RNA from PBMCs served as the source of the TCR library. iRepertoire HTBI primers and Arm-PCR of CDR3 regions built TCR beta libraries. TCRdb fed the multiplex PCR reads into MiXCR, producing one record per CDR3 protein. The profile shows approximately 560,000 distinct CDR3 sequences, roughly 15% of them singletons. These data were also filed under a second study, of T cells in Graves' hyperthyroidism and ophthalmopathy.

The material was peripheral blood mononuclear cells (PBMCs), obtained at new diagnosis, from a patient treated with antithyroid drugs. The receptors were sampled from a man in his late teens or twenties with Graves disease.

The chain recombines TRBV9 with TRBJ2-5; no definite D call. This CDR3 has 13 amino acids. Trimming shortened V by 3 bases and J by 4 bases, and 10 bases separated the two germline ends. The germline gives CDR1 SGDLS, CDR2 YYNGEE. The CDR3 DNA follows: TGTGCCAGCAGCGCCCCAGGTAGAGAGACCCAGTACTTC. Translation gives CASSAPGRETQYF.

This clonotype appeared a few times. The chain is built from TRBV20-1 and TRBJ2-1, with 8 nucleotides matching TRBD1. The CDR3 length is 13 residues. CDR1 DFQATT and CDR2 SNEGSKA come from the germline V gene (reference sequence). Trimming took 3 bases from V and 12 from J; bases not matched to a gene: 10. The CDR3 sequence: CSASGPGGTGQFF. CDR3 DNA sequence: TGCAGTGCTAGCGGGCCGGGTGGGACAGGGCAGTTCTTC.

The chain couples TRBV5-1 to TRBJ2-7, with a tentative D call TRBD2 (5 bases). The CDR3 length is 14 residues. Germline lookup yields CDR1 SGHRS and CDR2 YFSETQ. Trimming took off 0 bases at V and 5 bases at J, with 12 bases between the two ends. The CDR3 DNA follows: TGCGCCAGCAGCTTGGCTAGCCAGACCAACGAGCAGTACTTC. Translating it yields CASSLASQTNEQYF.

This clonotype was seen ten or more times. V gene TRBV12-3 or TRBV12-4 combines with J gene TRBJ1-2, with a possible D match to TRBD1 (6 bases). The CDR3 sequence is 14 residues long. Deletions cut 4 bases from V and 2 bases from J, with 11 bases between. CDR3 nucleotide sequence: TGTGCCAGCAGTTCCCGGACAGCGAACTATGGCTACACCTTC. This gives the protein CASSSRTANYGYTF.

The table lists this clonotype with a few counts. J is TRBJ2-3 and V is TRBV19, with D perhaps TRBD1 (6 bases). The J call is uncertain, as TRBJ2-1 better fits the DNA end. Germline lookup yields CDR1 LNHDA and CDR2 SQIVND (reference sequence). The CDR3 covers 13 residues. The CDR3 loop reads CASSISQGDEQFF. The CDR3 nucleotides read TGTGCCAGTAGTATTTCACAGGGAGATGAGCAGTTCTTC.

As concerns this clonotype: This sequence may be a read error, since a much larger clone differs from it by one base. This chain links TRBV7-8 with TRBJ2-5, with TRBD1 identical over 7 bases. Looked up from germline, CDR1 is SGHVS and CDR2 is FQNEAQ. This CDR3 contains 16 residues. CDR3 protein: CASSLARTGASGTQYF. The CDR3 region has the DNA TGTGCTAGCAGCTTAGCGCGCACAGGGGCGTCGGGGACCCAGTACTTC.

This clonotype was observed a few times. The J gene is TRBJ2-7, the V gene TRBV7-9; D might be TRBD2 (5 bases). In germline, CDR1 is SEHNR, CDR2 FQNEAQ (reference sequence). With 1 base removed from V and 6 bases from J, the gap between germline ends came to 7 bases. This CDR3 comprises 12 residues. The CDR3 bases are TGTGCCAGCAGCTTAGAACTAGTCGAGCAGTACTTC. Translating gives CASSLELVEQYF.

There are many counts of this clonotype. This chain uses TRBV7-8 with TRBJ2-7; unclear D gene. The ends were cut back, 5 bases at V and 1 base at J, with 15 bases in the middle. Germline CDR1 and CDR2: SGHVS and FQNEAQ. This CDR3 contains 15 residues. CDR3 DNA sequence: TGTGCCAGCAGCGACAAAGCCGGAAAGTCCTACGAGCAGTACTTC. It yields the protein CASSDKAGKSYEQYF.

In its sample, this clonotype was seen many times. The gene calls are TRBV12-3 or TRBV12-4 and TRBJ2-2, with D perhaps TRBD1 or TRBD2 (7 bases each). V was cut by 4 bases and J by 6 bases, with 18 bases left in between. This CDR3 region has 16 residues. For the CDR3, the DNA is TGTGCCAGCAGTTCCTCGAGGGACAGCGGGGCCGGGGAGCTGTTTTTT. Translation gives CASSSSRDSGAGELFF.

With respect to this clonotype: This could be a read error, since a much larger clone is one nucleotide away. The chain links TRBV3-1 to TRBJ1-1; D is ambiguous. Trimming cost V 2 bases and J 1 base, with 11 bases left between them. The CDR3 extends over 15 amino acids. Germline loops: CDR1 LGHDT, CDR2 YNNKEL (reference sequence). CDR3 in DNA: TGTGCCAGCAGCCAACATCCCGGGGAGAACACTGAAGCTTTCTTT. Translation gives CASSQHPGENTEAFF.

The chain uses TRBV2 and TRBJ2-1; no clear D gene. The CDR3 extends over 15 amino acids. Per germline, CDR1 SNHLY and CDR2 FYNNEI. V gave up 5 bases and J gave up 7 bases, with 18 bases separating them. The CDR3 sequence is CASSITGARFNEQFF. CDR3 coding DNA: TGTGCCAGCAGTATAACTGGCGCCAGGTTTAATGAGCAGTTCTTC. Using reference TRBV2 and TRBJ2-1 for the parts outside the CDR3, the full variable domain is EPEVTQTPSHQVTQMGQEVILRCVPISNHLYFYWYRQILGQKVEFLVSFYNNEISEKSEIFDDQFSVERPDGSNFTLKIRSTKLEDSAMYFCASSITGARFNEQFFGPGTRLTVL.

This clonotype showed up many times. The chain has TRBV28 and TRBJ1-2; tentative D call: TRBD1 (6 bases). This CDR3 region has 15 residues. The V gene's germline CDR1 is MDHEN and CDR2 SYDVKM. Deletions cut 6 bases from V and 2 bases from J, with 16 bases between. CDR3 region: CASSLGGVGNYGYTF. The CDR3 bases are TGTGCCAGCAGCCTTGGGGGCGTTGGGAACTATGGCTACACCTTC.

The chain carries TRBV4-1 and TRBJ1-1, with D perhaps TRBD1 (6 bases). The CDR3 is 15 amino acids. Trimming removed 1 base from V and 2 bases from J, with 11 bases in between. Germline CDR1 and CDR2: MGHRA and YSYEKL. This CDR3 is CASSQGGAFNTEAFF. The CDR3, as DNA: TGCGCCAGCAGCCAAGGGGGGGCATTTAACACTGAAGCTTTCTTT.

In its sample, this clonotype was seen a few times. This chain links TRBV28 with TRBJ2-6; no reliable D call. The V end lost 6 bases, the J end lost 0 bases, and 6 bases lay between the germline ends. Germline V gives CDR1 MDHEN, CDR2 SYDVKM. This CDR3 region has 14 residues. The CDR3 spells CASRTVSGANVLTF. In nucleotides, the CDR3 is TGTGCCAGCAGAACAGTCTCTGGGGCCAACGTCCTGACTTTC.

This clonotype was counted many times. The V gene is TRBV12-3 or TRBV12-4, the J gene TRBJ2-1, with a possible D match to TRBD2 (5 bases). V was clipped by 6 bases and J by 2 bases, with 20 bases between them. This CDR3 has 17 amino acids. CDR3 in DNA: TGTGCCAGCAGGATGAGGTCAGGACTTAGCCCCTACAATGAGCAGTTCTTC. As protein: CASRMRSGLSPYNEQFF.